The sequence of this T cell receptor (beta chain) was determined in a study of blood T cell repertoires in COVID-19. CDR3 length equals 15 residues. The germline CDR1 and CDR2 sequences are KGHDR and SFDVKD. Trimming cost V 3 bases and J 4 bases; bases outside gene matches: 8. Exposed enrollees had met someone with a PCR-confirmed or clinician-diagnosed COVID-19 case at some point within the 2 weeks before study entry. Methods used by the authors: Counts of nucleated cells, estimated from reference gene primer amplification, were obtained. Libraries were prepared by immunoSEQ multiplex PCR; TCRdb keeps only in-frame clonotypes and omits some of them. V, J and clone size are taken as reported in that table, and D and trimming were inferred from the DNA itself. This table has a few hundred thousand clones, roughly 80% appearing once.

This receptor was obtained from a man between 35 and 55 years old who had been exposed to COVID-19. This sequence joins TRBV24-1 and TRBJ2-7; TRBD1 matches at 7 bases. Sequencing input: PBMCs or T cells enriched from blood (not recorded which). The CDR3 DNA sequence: TGTGCCACCAGTGATCCTGGGGACAGCTCATACGAGCAGTACTTC. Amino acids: CATSDPGDSSYEQYF.